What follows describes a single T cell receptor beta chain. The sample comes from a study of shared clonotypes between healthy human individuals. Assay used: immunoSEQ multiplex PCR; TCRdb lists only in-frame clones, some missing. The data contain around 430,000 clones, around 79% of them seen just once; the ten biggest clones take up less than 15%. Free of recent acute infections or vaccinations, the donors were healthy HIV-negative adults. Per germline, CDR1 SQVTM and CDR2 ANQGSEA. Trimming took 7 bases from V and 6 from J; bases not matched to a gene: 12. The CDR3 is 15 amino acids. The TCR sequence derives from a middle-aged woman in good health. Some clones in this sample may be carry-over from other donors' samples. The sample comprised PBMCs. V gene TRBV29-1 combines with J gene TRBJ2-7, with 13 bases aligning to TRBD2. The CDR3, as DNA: TGCAGCGCTGATTTCGGACTAGCGGGAGCTACCGAGCAGTACTTC. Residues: CSADFGLAGATEQYF.